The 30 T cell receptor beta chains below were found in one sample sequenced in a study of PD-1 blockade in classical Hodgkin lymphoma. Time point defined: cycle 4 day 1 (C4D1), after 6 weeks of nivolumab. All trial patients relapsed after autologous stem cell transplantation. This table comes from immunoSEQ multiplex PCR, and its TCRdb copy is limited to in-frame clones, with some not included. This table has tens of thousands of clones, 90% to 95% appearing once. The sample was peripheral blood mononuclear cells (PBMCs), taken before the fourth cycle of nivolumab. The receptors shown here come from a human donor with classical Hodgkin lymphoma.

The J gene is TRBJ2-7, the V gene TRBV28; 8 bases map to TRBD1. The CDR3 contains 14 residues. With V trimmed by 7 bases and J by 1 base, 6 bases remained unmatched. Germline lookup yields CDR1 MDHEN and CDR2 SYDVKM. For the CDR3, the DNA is TGTGCCAGCAAATGGACAGGGAAATCCTACGAGCAGTACTTC. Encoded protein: CASKWTGKSYEQYF. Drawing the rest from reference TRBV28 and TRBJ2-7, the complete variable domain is DVKVTQSSRYLVKRTGEKVFLECVQDMDHENMFWYRQDPGLGLRLIYFSYDVKMKEKGDIPEGYSVSREKKERFSLILESASTNQTSMYLCASKWTGKSYEQYFGPGTRLTVT.

DNA for the CDR3: TGTGCCAGCAGTCTGGACCGGGGGGAGACCCAGTACTTC. Translation: CASSLDRGETQYF. The chain has TRBV11-2 and TRBJ2-5, with a tentative D call TRBD2 (6 bases). Germline V gene data show CDR1 as SGHAT and CDR2 as FQNNGV. The CDR3 totals 13 residues. Trimming took off 6 bases at V and 5 bases at J, with 13 bases between the two ends.

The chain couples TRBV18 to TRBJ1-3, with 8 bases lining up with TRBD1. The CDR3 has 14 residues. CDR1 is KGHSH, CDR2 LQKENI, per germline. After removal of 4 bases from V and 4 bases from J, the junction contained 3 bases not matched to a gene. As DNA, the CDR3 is TGTGCCAGCTCACAGACAGGGGACGGAAACACCATATATTTT. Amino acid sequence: CASSQTGDGNTIYF.

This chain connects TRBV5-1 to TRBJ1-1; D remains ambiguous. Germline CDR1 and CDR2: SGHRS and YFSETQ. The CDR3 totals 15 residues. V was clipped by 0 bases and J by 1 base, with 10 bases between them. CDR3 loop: CASSLERQPNTEAFF. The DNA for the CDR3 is TGCGCCAGCAGCTTGGAGCGGCAACCGAACACTGAAGCTTTCTTT.

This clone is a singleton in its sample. The CDR3 nucleotides read TGTGCCAGCTCACCTCTGACAGGGACTATCAACACCATATATTTT. As protein: CASSPLTGTINTIYF. This chain joins TRBV18 and TRBJ1-3, with 7 bases aligning to TRBD1. Trimming took 3 bases from V and 7 from J; bases not matched to a gene: 9. The CDR3 contains 15 residues. Looked up from germline, CDR1 is KGHSH and CDR2 is LQKENI.

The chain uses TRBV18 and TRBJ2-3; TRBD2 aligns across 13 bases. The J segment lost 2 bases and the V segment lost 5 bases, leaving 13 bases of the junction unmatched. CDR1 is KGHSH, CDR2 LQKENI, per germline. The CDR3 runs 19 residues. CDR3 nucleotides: TGTGCCAGCTCAGCAATCGGAACTAGCGGGAGGGGTAACACAGATACGCAGTATTTT. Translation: CASSAIGTSGRGNTDTQYF. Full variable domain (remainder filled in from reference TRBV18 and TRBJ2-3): NAGVMQNPRHLVRRRGQEARLRCSPMKGHSHVYWYRQLPEEGLKFMVYLQKENIIDESGMPKERFSAEFPKEGPSILRIQQVVRGDSAAYFCASSAIGTSGRGNTDTQYFGPGTRLTVL.

CDR3 bases: TGTGCCAGCAGCTTAGGGTACAGCTCCTACGAGCAGTACTTC. Translated: CASSLGYSSYEQYF. V and J are TRBV7-9 and TRBJ2-7; no firm D call. Germline-derived CDR1 and CDR2 are SEHNR and FQNEAQ (reference sequence). With 1 base removed from V and 0 bases from J, the gap between germline ends came to 7 bases. The CDR3 runs to 14 residues.

CDR3 DNA: TGTGCCAGTAGTATAGATCTAATCGGGAGGGGTAATCTGGAGACCCAGTACTTC. Its translation is CASSIDLIGRGNLETQYF. The chain carries TRBV19 and TRBJ2-5, with 8 bases that match TRBD2. CDR3 length equals 18 residues. The V segment lost 0 bases and the J segment 5 bases; nucleotides outside the gene matches: 14. Germline CDR1 reads LNHDA; CDR2 reads SQIVND (reference sequence).

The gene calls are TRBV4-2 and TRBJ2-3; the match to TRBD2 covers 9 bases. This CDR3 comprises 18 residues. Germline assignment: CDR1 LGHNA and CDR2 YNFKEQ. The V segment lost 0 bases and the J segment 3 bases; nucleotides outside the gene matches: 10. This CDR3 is CASSQDHRSGGPTDTQYF. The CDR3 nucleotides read TGTGCCAGCAGCCAAGATCACCGCAGCGGGGGGCCGACAGATACGCAGTATTTT.

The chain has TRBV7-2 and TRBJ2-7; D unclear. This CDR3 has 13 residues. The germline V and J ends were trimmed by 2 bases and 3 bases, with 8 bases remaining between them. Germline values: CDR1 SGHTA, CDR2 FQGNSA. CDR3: CASSLKSSYEQYF. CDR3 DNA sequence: TGTGCCAGCAGCTTAAAATCTAGCTACGAGCAGTACTTC. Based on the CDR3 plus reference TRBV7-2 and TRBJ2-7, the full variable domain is GAGVSQSPSNKVTEKGKDVELRCDPISGHTALYWYRQSLGQGLEFLIYFQGNSAPDKSGLPSDRFSAERTGGSVSTLTIQRTQQEDSAVYLCASSLKSSYEQYFGPGTRLTVT.

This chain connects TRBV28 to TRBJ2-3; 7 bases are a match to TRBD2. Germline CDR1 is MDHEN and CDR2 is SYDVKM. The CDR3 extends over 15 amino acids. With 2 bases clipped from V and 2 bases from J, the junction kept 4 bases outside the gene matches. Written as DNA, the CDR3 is TGTGCCAGCAGTTTAGGGGGGACTACCACAGATACGCAGTATTTT. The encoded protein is CASSLGGTTTDTQYF.

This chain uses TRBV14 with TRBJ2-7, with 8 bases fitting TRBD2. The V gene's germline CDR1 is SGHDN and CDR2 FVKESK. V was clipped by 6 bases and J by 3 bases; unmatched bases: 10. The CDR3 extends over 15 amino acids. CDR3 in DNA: TGTGCCAGCAGTCCGAGGACTAGCCCCATCTACGAGCAGTACTTC. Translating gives CASSPRTSPIYEQYF. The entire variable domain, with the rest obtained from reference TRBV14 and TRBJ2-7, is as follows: EAGVTQFPSHSVIEKGQTVTLRCDPISGHDNLYWYRRVMGKEIKFLLHFVKESKQDESGMPNNRFLAERTGGTYSTLKVQPAELEDSGVYFCASSPRTSPIYEQYFGPGTRLTVT.

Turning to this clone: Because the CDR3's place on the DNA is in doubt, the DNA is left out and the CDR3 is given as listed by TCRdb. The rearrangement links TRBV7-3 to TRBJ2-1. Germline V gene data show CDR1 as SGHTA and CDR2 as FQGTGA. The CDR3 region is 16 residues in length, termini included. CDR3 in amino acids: CASSFQAATSSSSVVF.

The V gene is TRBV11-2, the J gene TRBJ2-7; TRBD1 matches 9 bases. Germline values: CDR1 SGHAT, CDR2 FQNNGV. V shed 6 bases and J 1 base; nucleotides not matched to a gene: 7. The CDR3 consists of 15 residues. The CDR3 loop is CASSPGQGSSYEQYF. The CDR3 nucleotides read TGTGCCAGCAGTCCGGGACAGGGATCATCCTACGAGCAGTACTTC.

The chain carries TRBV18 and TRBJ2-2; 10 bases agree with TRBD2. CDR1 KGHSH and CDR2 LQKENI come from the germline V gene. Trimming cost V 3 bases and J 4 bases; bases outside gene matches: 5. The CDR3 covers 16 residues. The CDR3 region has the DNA TGTGCCAGCTCACCGCGGACTAGCGGTTCCACCGGGGAGCTGTTTTTT. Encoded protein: CASSPRTSGSTGELFF. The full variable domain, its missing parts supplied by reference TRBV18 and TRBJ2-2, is NAGVMQNPRHLVRRRGQEARLRCSPMKGHSHVYWYRQLPEEGLKFMVYLQKENIIDESGMPKERFSAEFPKEGPSILRIQQVVRGDSAAYFCASSPRTSGSTGELFFGEGSRLTVL.

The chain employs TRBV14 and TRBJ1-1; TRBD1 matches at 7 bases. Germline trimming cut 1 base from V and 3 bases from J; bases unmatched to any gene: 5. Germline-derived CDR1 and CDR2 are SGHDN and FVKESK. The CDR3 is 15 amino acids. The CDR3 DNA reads TGTGCCAGCAGCCAAGCGGGGACAGCATACACTGAAGCTTTCTTT. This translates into CASSQAGTAYTEAFF.

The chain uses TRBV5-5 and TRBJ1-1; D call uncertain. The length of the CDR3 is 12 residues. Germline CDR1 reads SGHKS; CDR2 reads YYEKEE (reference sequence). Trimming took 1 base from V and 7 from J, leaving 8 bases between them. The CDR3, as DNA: TGTGCCAGCAGCTTGAGGTTTAATGAAGCTTTCTTT. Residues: CASSLRFNEAFF.

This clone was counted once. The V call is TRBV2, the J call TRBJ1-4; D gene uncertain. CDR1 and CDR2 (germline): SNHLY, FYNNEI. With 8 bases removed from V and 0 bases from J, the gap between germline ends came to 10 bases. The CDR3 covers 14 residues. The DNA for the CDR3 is TGTGCCAGCTCACCTGGGGCAACTAATGAAAAACTGTTTTTT. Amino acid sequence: CASSPGATNEKLFF.

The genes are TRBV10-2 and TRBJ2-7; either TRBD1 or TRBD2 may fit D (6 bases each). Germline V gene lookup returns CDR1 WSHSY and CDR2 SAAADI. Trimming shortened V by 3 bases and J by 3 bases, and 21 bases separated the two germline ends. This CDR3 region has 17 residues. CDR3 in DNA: TGCGCCAGCAGTGAAAGGGGTAAGGGGGGAGTAAACTACGAGCAGTACTTC. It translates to CASSERGKGGVNYEQYF.

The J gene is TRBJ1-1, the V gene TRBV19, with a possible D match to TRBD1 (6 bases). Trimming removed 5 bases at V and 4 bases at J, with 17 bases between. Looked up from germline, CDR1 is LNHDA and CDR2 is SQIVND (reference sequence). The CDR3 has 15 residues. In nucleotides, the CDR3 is TGTGCCAGTAGTCCTTGGACAGCCCGAACCACTGAAGCTTTCTTT. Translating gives CASSPWTARTTEAFF.

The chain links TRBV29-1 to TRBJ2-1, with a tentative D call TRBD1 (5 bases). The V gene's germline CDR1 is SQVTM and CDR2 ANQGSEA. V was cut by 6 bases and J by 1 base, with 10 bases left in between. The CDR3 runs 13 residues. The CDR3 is CSVPTGSYNEQFF. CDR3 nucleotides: TGCAGCGTCCCCACAGGTTCCTACAATGAGCAGTTCTTC.

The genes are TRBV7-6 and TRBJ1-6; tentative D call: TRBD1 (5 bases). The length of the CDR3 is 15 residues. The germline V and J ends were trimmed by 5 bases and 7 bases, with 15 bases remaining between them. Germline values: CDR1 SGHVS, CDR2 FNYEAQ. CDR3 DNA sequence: TGTGCCAGCAGCCCCCGGGGAGGGGTAAATTCACCCCTCCACTTT. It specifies CASSPRGGVNSPLHF. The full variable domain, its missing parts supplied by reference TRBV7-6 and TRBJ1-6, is GAGVSQSPRYKVTKRGQDVALRCDPISGHVSLYWYRQALGQGPEFLTYFNYEAQQDKSGLPNDRFSAERPEGSISTLTIQRTEQRDSAMYRCASSPRGGVNSPLHFGNGTRLTVT.

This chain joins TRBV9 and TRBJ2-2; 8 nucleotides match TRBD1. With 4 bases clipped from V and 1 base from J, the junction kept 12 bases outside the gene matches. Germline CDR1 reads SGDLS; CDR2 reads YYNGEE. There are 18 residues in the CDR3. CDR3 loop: CASSPEPRTGMNTGELFF. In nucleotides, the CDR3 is TGTGCCAGCAGCCCAGAGCCGCGGACAGGGATGAACACCGGGGAGCTGTTTTTT.

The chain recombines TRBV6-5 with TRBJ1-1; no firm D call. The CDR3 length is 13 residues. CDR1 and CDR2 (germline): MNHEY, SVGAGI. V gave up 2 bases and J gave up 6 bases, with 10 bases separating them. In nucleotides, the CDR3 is TGTGCCAGCAGTTACGGGGATTGGTCTGAAGCTTTCTTT. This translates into CASSYGDWSEAFF.

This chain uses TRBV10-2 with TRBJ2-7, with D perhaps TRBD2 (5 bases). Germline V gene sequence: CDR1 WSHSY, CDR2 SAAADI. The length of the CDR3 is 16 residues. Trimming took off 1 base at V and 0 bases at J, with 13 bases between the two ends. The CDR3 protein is CASSEYVGGNSYEQYF. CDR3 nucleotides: TGCGCCAGCAGTGAGTACGTCGGAGGCAACTCCTACGAGCAGTACTTC.

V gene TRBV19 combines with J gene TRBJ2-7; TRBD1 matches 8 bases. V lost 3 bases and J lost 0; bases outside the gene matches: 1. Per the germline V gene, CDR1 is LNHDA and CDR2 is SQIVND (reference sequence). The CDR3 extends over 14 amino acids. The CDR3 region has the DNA TGTGCCAGTAGTATGACAGGGGCCTCCTACGAGCAGTACTTC. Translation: CASSMTGASYEQYF.

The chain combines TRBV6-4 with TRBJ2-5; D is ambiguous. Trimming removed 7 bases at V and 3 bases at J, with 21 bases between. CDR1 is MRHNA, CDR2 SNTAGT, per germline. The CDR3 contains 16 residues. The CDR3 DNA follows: TGTGCCAGCACTCTCGTGGGGTCTATCCCCAAAGAGACCCAGTACTTC. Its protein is CASTLVGSIPKETQYF.

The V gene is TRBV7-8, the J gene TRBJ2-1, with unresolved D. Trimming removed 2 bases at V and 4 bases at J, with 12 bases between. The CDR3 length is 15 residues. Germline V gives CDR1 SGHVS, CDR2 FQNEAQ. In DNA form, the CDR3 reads TGTGCCAGCAGCTTAACCCCCCGACCATACAATGAGCAGTTCTTC. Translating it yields CASSLTPRPYNEQFF.

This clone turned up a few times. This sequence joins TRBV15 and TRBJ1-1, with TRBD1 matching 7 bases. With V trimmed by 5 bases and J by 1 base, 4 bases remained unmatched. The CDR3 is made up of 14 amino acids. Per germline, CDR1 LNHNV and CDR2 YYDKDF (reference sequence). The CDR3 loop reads CATSDGTANTEAFF. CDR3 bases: TGTGCCACCAGCGACGGGACAGCGAACACTGAAGCTTTCTTT.

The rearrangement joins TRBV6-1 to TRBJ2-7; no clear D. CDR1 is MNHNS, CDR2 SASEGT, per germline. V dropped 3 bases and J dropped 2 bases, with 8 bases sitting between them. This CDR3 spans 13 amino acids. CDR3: CASSDSAPYEQYF. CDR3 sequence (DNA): TGTGCCAGCAGTGATTCAGCCCCCTACGAGCAGTACTTC.